One T cell receptor beta chain is described in this entry. The data originate from a study of OX40 agonist ivuxolimab in advanced cancers. Across the study: Averaging roughly 60 years in age, with a range of 23 to 79, the cohort was approximately 83% male. Treatment received earlier with anti-PD-1, anti-PD-L1 or anti-CTLA-4 agents was allowed, and over 30% had some.

Only in-frame clones appear in the TCRdb table, and some are missing; sequencing was by immunoSEQ multiplex PCR. The table lists 55,000 to 70,000 clones, approximately 86% of them singletons, with around 0.6% in the top ten. The V gene lost 3 bases and the J gene lost 5 bases, with 8 bases spanning the gap. The CDR3 sequence is 11 residues long. CDR1 is DFQATT, CDR2 SNEGSKA, per germline (reference sequence). The sequencing used CD4+ or CD8+ T cells sorted from blood, collected in a trial of the OX40 agonist ivuxolimab. The source of this sequence is an adult with an advanced solid tumor such as melanoma, head and neck, liver or kidney cancer. This chain uses TRBV20-1 with TRBJ2-7, with a possible D match to TRBD1 (6 bases). The CDR3 here is CSASQGNEQYF. DNA for the CDR3: TGCAGTGCTAGCCAGGGGAACGAGCAGTACTTC.